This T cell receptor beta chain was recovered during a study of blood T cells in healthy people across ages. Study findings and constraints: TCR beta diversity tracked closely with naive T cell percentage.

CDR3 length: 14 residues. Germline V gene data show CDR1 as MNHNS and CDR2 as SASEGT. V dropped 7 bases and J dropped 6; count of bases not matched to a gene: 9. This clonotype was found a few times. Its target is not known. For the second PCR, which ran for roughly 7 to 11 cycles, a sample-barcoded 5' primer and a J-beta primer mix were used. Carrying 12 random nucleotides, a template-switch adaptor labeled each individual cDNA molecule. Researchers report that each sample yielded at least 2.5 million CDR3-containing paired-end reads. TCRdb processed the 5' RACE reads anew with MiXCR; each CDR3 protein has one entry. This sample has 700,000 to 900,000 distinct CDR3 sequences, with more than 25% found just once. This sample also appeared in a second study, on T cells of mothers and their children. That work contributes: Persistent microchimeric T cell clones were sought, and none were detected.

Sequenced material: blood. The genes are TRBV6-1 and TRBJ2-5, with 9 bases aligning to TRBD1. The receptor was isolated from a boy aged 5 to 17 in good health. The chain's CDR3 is CASIPTGTGKTQYF. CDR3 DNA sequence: TGTGCCAGCATCCCTACCGGGACAGGGAAGACCCAGTACTTC.